The next 21 T cell receptor beta chains were all read from a single sample in a study of control samples from healthy donors and cancer patients. Some clones are missing from TCRdb's copy, which holds only in-frame ones; the method was immunoSEQ multiplex PCR. Of around 200,000 clones listed, about nine tenths were seen once; the top ten hold approximately 1.4%. Sequencing was done on a sample of blood. The receptors shown here come from a woman in her 30s in good health.

V usage is TRBV10-3 and J usage is TRBJ2-3, with 9 bases fitting TRBD1. CDR1 is ENHRY and CDR2 is SYGVKD in the germline V gene. J was trimmed by 4 bases and V by 3 bases; bases with no gene match: 5. CDR3 length equals 15 residues. The CDR3 loop is CAISDPDRGADTQYF. The DNA for the CDR3 is TGTGCCATCAGTGACCCGGACAGGGGAGCAGATACGCAGTATTTT.

This chain joins TRBV9 and TRBJ1-2; the match to TRBD1 covers 7 bases. J lost 1 base, V lost 3 bases, and 6 bases had no gene match. The CDR3 extends over 15 amino acids. Germline assignment: CDR1 SGDLS and CDR2 YYNGEE. DNA of the CDR3: TGTGCCAGCAGCGCCCGGACAGGTGGTAACTATGGCTACACCTTC. Protein product: CASSARTGGNYGYTF.

Only a few counts were recorded for this clone. The chain couples TRBV28 to TRBJ2-1; 12 positions match TRBD2. The trim removed 4 bases at V and 7 bases at J, leaving 2 bases unmatched. The CDR3 extends over 14 amino acids. CDR1 MDHEN and CDR2 SYDVKM come from the germline V gene. CDR3: CASSWTSGTNEQFF. The CDR3 DNA sequence: TGTGCCAGCAGTTGGACTAGCGGGACTAATGAGCAGTTCTTC.

The chain recombines TRBV4-2 with TRBJ1-2; 7 nucleotides match TRBD1. V lost 0 bases to trimming and J lost 4 bases; unmatched junction nucleotides: 2. Germline CDR1 reads LGHNA; CDR2 reads YNFKEQ. The CDR3 is made up of 14 amino acids. CDR3 loop: CASSQDRGPYGYTF. In DNA form, the CDR3 reads TGTGCCAGCAGCCAAGATAGGGGGCCCTATGGCTACACCTTC.

With respect to this clone: Other DNA sequences in this specimen translate into the identical CDR3. The V and J genes are TRBV5-4 and TRBJ2-7; D is unclear. CDR1 and CDR2 (germline): SGHNT, YYREEE (reference sequence). The CDR3 spans 13 residues. V was cut by 5 bases and J by 4 bases, with 13 bases left in between. CDR3 in amino acids: CASSPGQTYEQYF. The CDR3, as DNA: TGTGCCAGCAGTCCGGGCCAAACGTACGAGCAGTACTTC. Full variable domain (missing parts from reference TRBV5-4 and TRBJ2-7): ETGVTQSPTHLIKTRGQQVTLRCSSQSGHNTVSWYQQALGQGPQFIFQYYREEENGRGNFPPRFSGLQFPNYSSELNVNALELDDSALYLCASSPGQTYEQYFGPGTRLTVT.

The genes are TRBV25-1 and TRBJ2-5; D perhaps matches TRBD2 (7 bases). The CDR3 contains 15 residues. Germline V gives CDR1 MGHDK, CDR2 SYGVNS. V was cut by 0 bases and J by 5 bases, with 13 bases left in between. The CDR3 DNA follows: TGTGCCAGCAGTGAATATAGGGGAGGGGGGGAGACCCAGTACTTC. It codes for CASSEYRGGGETQYF.

This chain links TRBV27 with TRBJ2-7; 9 positions match TRBD2. Trimming removed 6 bases from V and 4 bases from J; junction bases left unmatched: 10. Germline V lookup: CDR1 MNHEY, CDR2 SMNVEV (reference sequence). This CDR3 is built from 15 residues. CDR3 coding DNA: TGTGCCAGCAGGTTGGGGGGCGGGAGGGCGTACGAGCAGTACTTC. Encoded protein: CASRLGGGRAYEQYF.

The chain recombines TRBV7-2 with TRBJ1-5; TRBD1 might be the D (5 bases). The CDR3 extends over 13 amino acids. The V gene's germline CDR1 is SGHTA and CDR2 FQGNSA. Between the trimmed V and J ends, which lost 1 base and 7 bases, there was a span of 8 bases. The chain's CDR3 is CASSLEGRQPQHF. CDR3 bases: TGTGCCAGCAGCTTAGAGGGGAGACAGCCCCAGCATTTT.

The chain recombines TRBV7-9 with TRBJ2-7; the D gene is possibly TRBD2 (6 bases). There are 15 residues in the CDR3. Trimming took 1 base from V and 1 from J, leaving 11 bases between them. Germline V gene sequence: CDR1 SEHNR, CDR2 FQNEAQ (reference sequence). CDR3 nucleotides: TGTGCCAGCAGCTTAGGGGAGGTCGGGTCCTACGAGCAGTACTTC. It codes for CASSLGEVGSYEQYF.

This clone appeared a single time. The chain joins TRBV9 to TRBJ1-1; D unresolved. CDR3 size: 14 residues. V gave up 4 bases and J gave up 1 base, with 11 bases separating them. Germline values: CDR1 SGDLS, CDR2 YYNGEE. The CDR3 DNA reads TGTGCCAGCAGCATCCAAGGAACGAACACTGAAGCTTTCTTT. This gives the protein CASSIQGTNTEAFF. Complete variable domain (other parts from reference TRBV9 and TRBJ1-1): DSGVTQTPKHLITATGQRVTLRCSPRSGDLSVYWYQQSLDQGLQFLIQYYNGEERAKGNILERFSAQQFPDLHSELNLSSLELGDSALYFCASSIQGTNTEAFFGQGTRLTVV.

The gene calls are TRBV5-6 and TRBJ2-1; a weak D match, TRBD2 (5 bases). The CDR3 runs to 14 residues. Germline V lookup: CDR1 SGHDT, CDR2 YYEEEE. The V and J ends lost 1 base and 0 bases respectively, with 5 bases between them. The CDR3 sequence is CASSLRGSYNEQFF. DNA of the CDR3: TGTGCCAGCAGCTTGCGGGGCTCCTACAATGAGCAGTTCTTC.

This chain joins TRBV6-2 or TRBV6-3 and TRBJ1-5, with D tentatively TRBD1 (6 bases). Germline assignment: CDR1 MNHEY and CDR2 SVGEGT. This CDR3 is 16 amino acids long. V gave up 6 bases and J gave up 6 bases, with 21 bases separating them. CDR3 sequence: CASSDIQGWGIQPQHF. The CDR3 nucleotides are TGTGCCAGCAGCGATATACAGGGTTGGGGTATTCAGCCCCAGCATTTT.

This chain connects TRBV28 to TRBJ1-3; TRBD1 matches 8 bases. The CDR3 totals 12 residues. CDR1 is MDHEN and CDR2 is SYDVKM in the germline V gene. Here the CDR3 reads CVTGGRGNTIYF. The CDR3 coding sequence is TGTGTTACAGGGGGTAGGGGAAACACCATATATTTT.

The rearrangement joins TRBV24-1 to TRBJ2-1; 7 bases fit TRBD1. Germline V gives CDR1 KGHDR, CDR2 SFDVKD. The junction had 2 bases not matched to a gene; V was cut back by 4 bases and J by 6 bases. The CDR3 is 13 amino acids. CDR3 residues: CATSDRQGNEQFF. The CDR3 nucleotides read TGTGCCACCAGTGACCGACAGGGCAATGAGCAGTTCTTC.

In DNA form, the CDR3 reads TGTGCCAGCAGCTTATTGGAGAATGAAAAACTGTTTTTT. Protein sequence: CASSLLENEKLFF. The chain couples TRBV7-6 to TRBJ1-4; D unresolved. V lost 2 bases and J lost 5, with 6 bases in between. The V gene's germline CDR1 is SGHVS and CDR2 FNYEAQ. This CDR3 comprises 13 residues.

The V and J genes are TRBV4-3 and TRBJ2-1; the match to TRBD2 covers 16 bases. The junction had 4 bases not matched to a gene; V was cut back by 3 bases and J by 8 bases. Per germline, CDR1 LGHNA and CDR2 YSLEER. The CDR3 contains 16 residues. The DNA for the CDR3 is TGCGCCAGCAGCCAGGGGACTAGCGGGAGGGCCTATGAGCAGTTCTTC. Its protein product is CASSQGTSGRAYEQFF.

This chain links TRBV4-2 with TRBJ2-7; tentative D call: TRBD2 (6 bases). The CDR3 loop spans 12 amino acids. Germline V gene sequence: CDR1 LGHNA, CDR2 YNFKEQ. V was pared by 3 bases and J by 3 bases, with 6 bases between. This CDR3 is CASSQDYYEQYF. The CDR3 region has the DNA TGTGCCAGCAGCCAGGACTACTACGAGCAGTACTTC.

The chain couples TRBV25-1 to TRBJ2-5, with a possible D match to TRBD1 (6 bases). The germline V and J ends were trimmed by 9 bases and 4 bases, with 12 bases remaining between them. Germline CDR1 reads MGHDK; CDR2 reads SYGVNS. This CDR3 has 12 amino acids. In DNA, the CDR3 is TGTGCCAGAAAGTCAGGGGTAGAGACCCAGTACTTC. Protein: CARKSGVETQYF.

V is TRBV15 and J is TRBJ2-1; the D call may be TRBD1 or TRBD2 (5 bases each). V was pared by 8 bases and J by 8 bases, with 16 bases between. The CDR3 contains 13 residues. Germline loops: CDR1 LNHNV, CDR2 YYDKDF (reference sequence). The CDR3 sequence is CATSRDVGHEQFF. The CDR3 nucleotides read TGTGCCACCTCCCGGGACGTCGGACATGAGCAGTTCTTC.

CDR3 residues: CASSLVAAGGPNEQFF. The CDR3 region has the DNA TGCGCCAGCAGCTTGGTCGCCGCGGGAGGGCCGAATGAGCAGTTCTTC. The chain is built from TRBV5-1 and TRBJ2-1; 9 bases fit TRBD2. The CDR3 covers 16 residues. From germline, CDR1 is SGHRS and CDR2 YFSETQ. V lost 0 bases, J lost 7 bases, and 8 bases stayed unmatched. Variable domain in full (rest from reference TRBV5-1 and TRBJ2-1): KAGVTQTPRYLIKTRGQQVTLSCSPISGHRSVSWYQQTPGQGLQFLFEYFSETQRNKGNFPGRFSGRQFSNSRSEMNVSTLELGDSALYLCASSLVAAGGPNEQFFGPGTRLTVL.

This clone was recorded once. The chain recombines TRBV7-8 with TRBJ1-1, with unresolved D. V was cut by 2 bases and J by 1 base, with 2 bases left in between. From germline, CDR1 is SGHVS and CDR2 FQNEAQ. CDR3 length: 12 residues. The chain's CDR3 is CASSLKNTEAFF. DNA for the CDR3: TGTGCCAGCAGCTTAAAGAACACTGAAGCTTTCTTT.